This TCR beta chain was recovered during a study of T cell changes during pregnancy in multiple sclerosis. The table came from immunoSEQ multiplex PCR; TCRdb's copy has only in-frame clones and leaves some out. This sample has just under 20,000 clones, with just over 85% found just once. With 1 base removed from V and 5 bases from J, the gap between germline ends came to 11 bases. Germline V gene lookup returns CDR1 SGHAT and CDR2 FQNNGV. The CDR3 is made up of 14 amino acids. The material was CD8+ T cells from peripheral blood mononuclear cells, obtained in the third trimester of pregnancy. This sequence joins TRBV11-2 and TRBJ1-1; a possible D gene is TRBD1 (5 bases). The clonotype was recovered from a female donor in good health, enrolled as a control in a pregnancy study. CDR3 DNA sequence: TGTGCCAGCAGCTTAGTGGAGGGGAGAACTGAAGCTTTCTTT. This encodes CASSLVEGRTEAFF. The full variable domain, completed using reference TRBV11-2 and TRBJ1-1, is EAGVAQSPRYKIIEKRQSVAFWCNPISGHATLYWYQQILGQGPKLLIQFQNNGVVDDSQLPKDRFSAERLKGVDSTLKIQPAKLEDSAVYLCASSLVEGRTEAFFGQGTRLTVV.